The entry below gives a single T cell receptor beta chain sequence along with its context. Generated by immunoSEQ multiplex PCR, the TCRdb table keeps only in-frame clones and is missing some. The sample carries some 720,000 clones, roughly 90% recorded once. Germline CDR1 reads GTSNPN; CDR2 reads SVGIG (reference sequence). The CDR3 sequence is 16 residues long. The V end was cut by 4 bases, the J end by 2 bases, with 18 bases between. The data were taken from a study of shared T cell receptors in the human thymus. The same sample was also used in a study of human thymus T cells. Turning to that study: The thymus was resected at corrective cardiac surgery. Seemingly biased V and J gene usage marked thymic and blood repertoires.

Sequencing was done on a sample of thymocytes. The TCR comes from a boy under two years old with a congenital heart defect. V is TRBV30 and J is TRBJ1-3; the D gene is possibly TRBD1 (6 bases). The CDR3 is CAWNPPRQGPGNTIYF. The CDR3 nucleotides read TGTGCCTGGAATCCACCCCGGCAGGGGCCTGGAAACACCATATATTTT.